The rows below give T cell receptor beta chains drawn from one sample of a study of blood T cell repertoires in COVID-19. The method was immunoSEQ multiplex PCR; TCRdb's version includes in-frame clones alone and lacks a portion of them. The table lists tens of thousands of clones, about 88% of them singletons. The material sequenced was peripheral blood. The receptors here all came from a human donor in a cohort sampled during active COVID-19. Both conserved end residues are part of each CDR3. Fields, in order: D gene, V gene, J gene, clone size, CDR3 length, CDR3 DNA, CDR3 protein. The D gene is left open where the match is weak. The size field is filled for only some rows; it gives once, few, many or a size class.

d_gene: TRBD1; v_gene: TRBV2; j_gene: TRBJ2-4; abundance: NA; len: 16; CDR3nt: TGTGCCAGCAGCGCCGGGACAGGGTTTGGCTTGAACATTCAGTACTTC; CDR3aa: CASSAGTGFGLNIQYF
d_gene: NA; v_gene: TRBV27; j_gene: TRBJ1-2; abundance: NA; len: 14; CDR3nt: TGTGCCAGCAGTTTCTTGACAACCAACTATGGCTACACCTTC; CDR3aa: CASSFLTTNYGYTF
d_gene: NA; v_gene: TRBV28; j_gene: TRBJ2-6; abundance: NA; len: 16; CDR3nt: TGTGCCAGCAGTTTATTAACAGACTCTGGGGCCAACGTCCTGACTTTC; CDR3aa: CASSLLTDSGANVLTF
d_gene: TRBD1; v_gene: TRBV6-5; j_gene: TRBJ1-1; abundance: NA; len: 15; CDR3nt: TGTGCCAGCAGCTACAGAGGACAGGTGAACACTGAAGCTTTCTTT; CDR3aa: CASSYRGQVNTEAFF
d_gene: TRBD1; v_gene: TRBV10-2; j_gene: TRBJ2-7; abundance: NA; len: 15; CDR3nt: TGCGCCAGCAGTGACCCCGGGACAGGCGACTACGAGCAGTACTTC; CDR3aa: CASSDPGTGDYEQYF
d_gene: NA; v_gene: TRBV5-1; j_gene: TRBJ2-3; abundance: NA; len: 14; CDR3nt: TGCGCCAGCAGCCCCGACACGCGGGAAGGCACGCAGTATTTT; CDR3aa: CASSPDTREGTQYF
d_gene: NA; v_gene: TRBV27; j_gene: TRBJ1-2; abundance: NA; len: 15; CDR3nt: TGTGCCAGCAGTTTTAACCCCCGGGGTAACTATGGCTACACCTTC; CDR3aa: CASSFNPRGNYGYTF
d_gene: TRBD2; v_gene: TRBV5-8; j_gene: TRBJ2-1; abundance: NA; len: 15; CDR3nt: TGTGCCAGCAGCCCGCAACTAGCGGGACTGGATGAGCAGTTCTTC; CDR3aa: CASSPQLAGLDEQFF
d_gene: NA; v_gene: TRBV15; j_gene: TRBJ1-1; abundance: NA; len: 13; CDR3nt: TGTGCCACCAGCCCCGTATTGAACACTGAAGCTTTCTTT; CDR3aa: CATSPVLNTEAFF
d_gene: NA; v_gene: TRBV4-1; j_gene: TRBJ2-7; abundance: NA; len: 15; CDR3nt: TGCGCCAGCAGCCAAGGGAGGGCAGGAACCTACGAGCAGTACTTC; CDR3aa: CASSQGRAGTYEQYF
d_gene: NA; v_gene: TRBV28; j_gene: TRBJ2-1; abundance: NA; len: 16; CDR3nt: TGTGCCAGCACCTTGGGGGGGCAGGGATTTAGGAATGAGCAGTTCTTC; CDR3aa: CASTLGGQGFRNEQFF
d_gene: NA; v_gene: TRBV9; j_gene: TRBJ1-2; abundance: few; len: 15; CDR3nt: TGTGCCAGCAGCGTAGGGGCCGCTGCTAACTATGGCTACACCTTC; CDR3aa: CASSVGAAANYGYTF
d_gene: NA; v_gene: TRBV3-1/TRBV3-2; j_gene: TRBJ1-2; abundance: NA; len: 12; CDR3nt: TGTGCCAGCAGCCAAGGAGCGTATGGCTACACCTTC; CDR3aa: CASSQGAYGYTF
d_gene: NA; v_gene: TRBV11-3; j_gene: TRBJ2-1; abundance: NA; len: 14; CDR3nt: TGTGCCAGCAGCTTAGATCCTACTAGCAATGAGCAGTTCTTC; CDR3aa: CASSLDPTSNEQFF